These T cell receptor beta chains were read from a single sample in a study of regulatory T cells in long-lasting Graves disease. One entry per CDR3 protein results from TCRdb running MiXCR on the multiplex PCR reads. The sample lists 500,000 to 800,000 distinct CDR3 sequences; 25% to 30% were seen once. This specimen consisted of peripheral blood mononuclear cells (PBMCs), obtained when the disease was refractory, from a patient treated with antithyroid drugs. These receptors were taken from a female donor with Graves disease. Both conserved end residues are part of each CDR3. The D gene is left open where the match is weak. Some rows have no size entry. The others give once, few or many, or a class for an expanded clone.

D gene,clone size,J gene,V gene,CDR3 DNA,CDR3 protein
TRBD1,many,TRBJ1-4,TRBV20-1,TGCAGTGCTAGAGATCGGTACAGGGGGCTAGGAAAACTGTTTTTT,CSARDRYRGLGKLFF
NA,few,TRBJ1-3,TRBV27,TGTGCCAGCGGGGCCTCAAACTCTGGAAACACCATATATTTT,CASGASNSGNTIYF
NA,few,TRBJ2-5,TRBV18,TGTGCCAGCTCACCAGGGAACGGTGAGACCCAGTACTTC,CASSPGNGETQYF
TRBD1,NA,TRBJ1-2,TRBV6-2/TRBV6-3,TGTGCCAGCAGTCGATACACAGGGGGCGATGGCTACACCTTC,CASSRYTGGDGYTF
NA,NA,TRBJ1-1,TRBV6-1,TGTGCCAGCGGGAGGGGGTATACTGAAGCTTTCTTT,CASGRGYTEAFF
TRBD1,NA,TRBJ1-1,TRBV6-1,TGTGCCAGCAGCGAGACAGGGCCCTCAGCTGAAGCTTTCTTT,CASSETGPSAEAFF
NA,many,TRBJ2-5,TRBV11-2,TGTGCCAGCAGCTCCGTGACTAGAACTGCTGAGACCCAGTACTTC,CASSSVTRTAETQYF
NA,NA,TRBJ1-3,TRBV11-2,TGTGCCAGCAGCCCAGGCTCTTCGACCATATATTTT,CASSPGSSTIYF
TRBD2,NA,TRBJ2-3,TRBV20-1,TGCAGTGCTCTAGCGGGAGACCGAGATACGCAGTATTTT,CSALAGDRDTQYF
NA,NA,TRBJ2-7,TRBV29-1,TGCAGCGTGGACGCCGGGACATCGGGTGAGCAGTACTTC,CSVDAGTSGEQYF
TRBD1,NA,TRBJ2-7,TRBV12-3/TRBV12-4,TGTGCCAGCAGCCGACAGGGGGTACGCTCCTACGAGCAGTACTTC,CASSRQGVRSYEQYF
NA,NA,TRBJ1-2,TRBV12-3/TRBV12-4,TGTGCCAGCAGTTCCAACAGCTATGGCTACACCTTC,CASSSNSYGYTF
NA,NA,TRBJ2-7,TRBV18,TGTGCCAGCTCACCACCTGGGTCAGGGACCGCCGAGCAGTACTTC,CASSPPGSGTAEQYF
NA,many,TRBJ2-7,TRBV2,TGTGCCAGCAGTGAAGCGAACAGGGAGCAGTACTTC,CASSEANREQYF
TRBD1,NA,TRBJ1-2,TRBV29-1,TGCAGCGTTACACAGGGGTACTATGGCTACACCTTC,CSVTQGYYGYTF
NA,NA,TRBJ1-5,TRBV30,TGTGCCTGGAGGAGGGGTCGGGACCAGCCCCAGCATTTT,CAWRRGRDQPQHF
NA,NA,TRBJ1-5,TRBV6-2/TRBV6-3,TGTGCCAGCAGTTACTCGAGAGGGAATAGCAATCAGCCCCAGCATTTT,CASSYSRGNSNQPQHF
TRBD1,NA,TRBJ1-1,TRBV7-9,TGTGCCAGCAGCCGGATGACAGGGGATGTAGCTGAAGCTTTCTTT,CASSRMTGDVAEAFF
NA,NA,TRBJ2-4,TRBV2,TGTGCCAGCAGAACATCGTGGGTTGGCAAAAACATTCAGTACTTC,CASRTSWVGKNIQYF
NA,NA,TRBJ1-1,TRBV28,TGTGCCAGCGGTTACCGTGGGAACACTGAAGCTTCCTTT,CASGYRGNTEASF
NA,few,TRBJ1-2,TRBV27,TGTGCCAGCAGTTTATCTATCTCAACAGGGAACCACCCTAACTATGGCTACACCTTC,CASSLSISTGNHPNYGYTF
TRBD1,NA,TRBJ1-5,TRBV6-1,TGTGCCAGCGGGACAGCGGCCGGTGGCAATCAGCCCCAGCATTTT,CASGTAAGGNQPQHF
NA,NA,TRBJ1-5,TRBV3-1,TGTGCCAGCAGCCACTCAGATAGCAATCAGCCCCAGCATTTT,CASSHSDSNQPQHF
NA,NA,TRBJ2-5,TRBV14,TGTGCCAGCAGCCCCTGGGCCCCGTCGGGGACCCAGTACTTC,CASSPWAPSGTQYF
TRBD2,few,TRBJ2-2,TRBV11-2,TGTGCCAGCAGCCTCGCAGCGGGATACACCGGGGAGCTGTTTTTT,CASSLAAGYTGELFF
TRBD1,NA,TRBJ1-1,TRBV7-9,TGTGCCAGCAGCCCCCGGGACAGCTCGAACACTGAAGCTTTCTTT,CASSPRDSSNTEAFF
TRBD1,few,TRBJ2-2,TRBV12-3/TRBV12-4,TGTGCCAGCAGTGTACCGGGACAGGGTCGGACCGGGGAGCTGTTTTTT,CASSVPGQGRTGELFF
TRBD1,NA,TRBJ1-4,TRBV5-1,TGCGCCAGCAGCTTGGGACAGGGGGCTCCAACTAATGAAAAACTGTTTTTT,CASSLGQGAPTNEKLFF
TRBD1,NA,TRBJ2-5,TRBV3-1,TGTGCCAGCAGCCAAGATCCTTGGGACAGCCAAGGGAGCTCGGCCCAGTACTTC,CASSQDPWDSQGSSAQYF
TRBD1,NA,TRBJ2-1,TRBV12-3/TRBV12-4,TGTGCCAGCAGGCCCGAAACCGGGACAGGTATTGAGCAGTTCTTC,CASRPETGTGIEQFF
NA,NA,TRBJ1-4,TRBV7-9,TGTGCCAGCAGCTTAGGGGGATCAACTAATGAAAAACTGTTTTTT,CASSLGGSTNEKLFF
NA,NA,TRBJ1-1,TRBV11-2,TGTGCCAGCAGCTTCTCCAGTAGGGTGAACACTGAAGCTTTCTTT,CASSFSSRVNTEAFF
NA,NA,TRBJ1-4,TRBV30,TGTGCCTGGAGTGCCTCCCGTAACAGGCGAACTAATGAAAAACTGTTTTTT,CAWSASRNRRTNEKLFF
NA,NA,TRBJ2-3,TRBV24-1,TGTGCCACCAGTGATCCCGGACAGACAGATACGCAGTATTTT,CATSDPGQTDTQYF
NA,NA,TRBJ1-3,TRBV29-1,TGCAGCGTAACTTCGTACGGGGGGACAAGCTCTGGAAACACCATATATTTT,CSVTSYGGTSSGNTIYF
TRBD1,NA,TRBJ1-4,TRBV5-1,TGCGCCAGCAGCTCCTCCGGGACAGAGAATGAAAAACTGTTTTTT,CASSSSGTENEKLFF
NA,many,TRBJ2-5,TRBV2,TGTGCCAGCATAGGTCGCGCAGGACGGCAAGAGACCCAGTACTTC,CASIGRAGRQETQYF
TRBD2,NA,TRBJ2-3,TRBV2,TGTGCCAGCAGCGTGGGACTAGCGGGAGTAGCAGATACGCAGTATTTT,CASSVGLAGVADTQYF